Listed below are T cell receptor beta chains from one sample, sequenced in a study of blood T cell repertoires in COVID-19. Data came from immunoSEQ multiplex PCR; TCRdb stores just in-frame clones and leaves some out. The sample lists about 150,000 clones, 70% to 90% occurring once. Specimen: peripheral blood. These receptors all stem from a man aged 60 to 69 with COVID-19, enrolled during active disease. Both conserved end residues are part of each CDR3. Expanded clones are given a class, and other clones once, few, many or no size at all.

clone_size: -
j_call: TRBJ1-1
v_call: TRBV28
cdr3_aa: CASRSGLLGSTEAFF

clone_size: few
j_call: TRBJ2-5
v_call: TRBV9
cdr3_aa: CASTPSGHQYQETQYF

clone_size: -
j_call: TRBJ2-2
v_call: TRBV5-1
cdr3_aa: CASSLLPGTNTGELFF

clone_size: few
j_call: TRBJ2-5
v_call: TRBV19
cdr3_aa: CASSRTGDGQETQYF

clone_size: -
j_call: TRBJ2-7
v_call: TRBV7-3
cdr3_aa: CASSLTGSTTEQYF

clone_size: -
j_call: TRBJ2-5
v_call: TRBV6-6
cdr3_aa: CASGTGGTGTQYF

clone_size: -
j_call: TRBJ1-6
v_call: TRBV6-2/TRBV6-3
cdr3_aa: CASRYNRYYSPLHF

clone_size: -
j_call: TRBJ1-4
v_call: TRBV7-6
cdr3_aa: CASSFSPGTGNEKLFF

clone_size: -
j_call: TRBJ1-3
v_call: TRBV2
cdr3_aa: CASSESGNTIYF

clone_size: -
j_call: TRBJ1-3
v_call: TRBV7-2
cdr3_aa: CASSPHGGAGNTIYF

clone_size: -
j_call: TRBJ2-7
v_call: TRBV7-2
cdr3_aa: CASSPWDIASYEQYF

clone_size: -
j_call: TRBJ2-3
v_call: TRBV11-1
cdr3_aa: CASNPTAGGSDTQYF

clone_size: -
j_call: TRBJ2-1
v_call: TRBV11-1
cdr3_aa: CASSLPGWNEQFF

clone_size: -
j_call: TRBJ2-7
v_call: TRBV24-1
cdr3_aa: CATGTSGGRNEQYF

clone_size: few
j_call: TRBJ2-1
v_call: TRBV2
cdr3_aa: CASTEYNEQFF

clone_size: -
j_call: TRBJ2-7
v_call: TRBV11-2
cdr3_aa: CASSPTRAYNSYEQYF

clone_size: -
j_call: TRBJ1-6
v_call: TRBV4-1
cdr3_aa: CASSQEGGALVQTPLHF

clone_size: few
j_call: TRBJ1-5
v_call: TRBV7-2
cdr3_aa: CASNEQGLGQPQHF

clone_size: once
j_call: TRBJ2-6
v_call: TRBV19
cdr3_aa: CASSIISGANVLTF

clone_size: -
j_call: TRBJ1-1
v_call: TRBV7-2
cdr3_aa: CASSYVGDRGRSTEAFF

clone_size: -
j_call: TRBJ1-1
v_call: TRBV12-3/TRBV12-4
cdr3_aa: CASKRDGRAEAFF

clone_size: -
j_call: TRBJ2-7
v_call: TRBV5-1
cdr3_aa: CASSLARGSYEQYF

clone_size: few
j_call: TRBJ1-5
v_call: TRBV7-2
cdr3_aa: CASSPDRVPNQPQHF

clone_size: -
j_call: TRBJ2-3
v_call: TRBV19
cdr3_aa: CASSMGQGTDTQYF

clone_size: -
j_call: TRBJ2-7
v_call: TRBV3-1/TRBV3-2
cdr3_aa: CASSQASGEQYF

clone_size: -
j_call: TRBJ1-3
v_call: TRBV28
cdr3_aa: CASSQGGSGNTIYF

clone_size: -
j_call: TRBJ1-1
v_call: TRBV11-3
cdr3_aa: CASSPGENTEAFF

clone_size: -
j_call: TRBJ2-2
v_call: TRBV18
cdr3_aa: CASSPQRSGGNGELFF

clone_size: -
j_call: TRBJ2-5
v_call: TRBV7-2
cdr3_aa: CASSLGGVGETQYF

clone_size: -
j_call: TRBJ1-3
v_call: TRBV3-1/TRBV3-2
cdr3_aa: CASSLGPDREYF

clone_size: -
j_call: TRBJ1-2
v_call: TRBV20-1
cdr3_aa: CSASVTSQGDGYTF

clone_size: -
j_call: TRBJ2-6
v_call: TRBV28
cdr3_aa: CASSLWGQGAKGANVLTF